This is a list of T cell receptor beta chains from one sample in a study of T-cell reconstitution after alpha-beta-depleted transplantation in children. TCRdb reprocessed the PCR reads with MiXCR, giving one entry per CDR3 protein. The data hold about 610,000 distinct CDR3 sequences, with about 10% observed a single time. This sample comprised PBMCs from the stem cell graft donor, obtained from the stem cell graft. The origin of the receptors is a human donor who donated a stem cell graft to a child with acute myeloid leukemia. Both conserved end residues are part of each CDR3. Fields, in order: D gene, J gene, clone size, V gene, CDR3 protein, CDR3 DNA. A D gene is named only where the DNA matches it firmly. Expanded clones get a size class; other rows say once, few or many, or leave the size out.

- TRBJ2-1 few TRBV11-2 CASSLERPQHAYNEQFF TGTGCCAGCAGCTTAGAGAGGCCTCAACACGCCTACAATGAGCAGTTCTTC
TRBD1 TRBJ2-7 few TRBV20-1 CSARGQESSYEQYF TGCAGTGCAAGGGGACAGGAGAGCTCCTACGAGCAGTACTTC
TRBD1 TRBJ1-3 - TRBV2 CASRAQGIAGNTIYF TGTGCCAGCAGGGCACAGGGGATAGCCGGAAACACCATATATTTT
TRBD2 TRBJ2-3 few TRBV25-1 CASSELGGGLATDTQYF TGTGCCAGCAGTGAATTAGGAGGGGGACTAGCGACAGATACGCAGTATTTT
- TRBJ2-7 - TRBV27 CASLPPYEQYF TGTGCCAGCCTCCCTCCTTACGAGCAGTACTTC
- TRBJ2-1 many TRBV7-2 CASSLLQGLKDEQFF TGTGCCAGCAGCTTATTACAGGGCCTAAAGGATGAGCAGTTCTTC
- TRBJ1-1 - TRBV30 CAWIGGQFGITAFF TGTGCCTGGATAGGTGGACAGTTCGGTATCACGGCTTTCTTT
- TRBJ2-6 - TRBV27 CASLIRLSGANVLTF TGTGCCAGCTTAATCCGGCTCTCTGGGGCCAACGTCCTGACTTTC
- TRBJ2-7 many TRBV20-1 CSAHYGGKREQYF TGCAGTGCCCATTACGGAGGAAAGCGCGAGCAGTACTTC
- TRBJ2-3 - TRBV21-1 CASSPQDTGAGTDTQYF TGTGCCAGCAGCCCCCAAGATACAGGGGCTGGCACAGATACGCAGTATTTT
- TRBJ1-1 few TRBV2 CASSALWGVNTEAFF TGTGCCAGCAGCGCCCTGTGGGGGGTTAATACTGAAGCTTTCTTT
- TRBJ1-1 - TRBV20-1 CSARDGRSTEAFF TGCAGTGCTAGAGACGGGCGGAGCACTGAAGCTTTCTTT
- TRBJ2-1 - TRBV20-1 CSARDGQETRPISYNEQFF TGCAGTGCTAGAGATGGTCAAGAAACTAGACCGATATCCTACAATGAGCAGTTCTTC
- TRBJ1-1 - TRBV7-9 CASSFSSNTEAFF TGTGCCAGCAGCTTCAGCTCGAACACTGAAGCTTTCTTT
- TRBJ2-3 - TRBV29-1 CSVVTPWADTQYF TGCAGCGTTGTCACACCGTGGGCAGATACGCAGTATTTT
- TRBJ2-1 many TRBV9 CASSVAMVLAHNEQFF TGTGCCAGCAGCGTAGCTATGGTACTAGCCCACAATGAGCAGTTCTTC
- TRBJ2-7 few TRBV6-2/TRBV6-3 CASRKDLPYEQYF TGTGCCAGCAGAAAGGACCTTCCCTACGAGCAGTACTTC
- TRBJ2-7 many TRBV20-1 CSALDGSSYEQYF TGCAGTGCCCTGGACGGGAGCTCCTACGAGCAGTACTTC